These 25 T cell receptor beta chains came from one sample sequenced in a study of shared clonotypes between healthy human individuals. Some clones are missing from TCRdb's copy, which holds only in-frame ones; the method was immunoSEQ multiplex PCR. The sample has 980,000 or so clones, less than 85% seen once. Specimen: memory CD4+ T cells sorted from blood. The sample's subset: CD45RA-negative fraction. The source of these receptors is a man aged 18 to 30 in good health.

This clone appeared a few times. The identical CDR3 is also encoded by other nucleotide sequences in the sample. The rearrangement joins TRBV20-1 to TRBJ1-1; no definite D call. From germline, CDR1 is DFQATT and CDR2 SNEGSKA (reference sequence). This CDR3 region has 11 residues. V was cut by 3 bases and J by 2 bases, with 4 bases left in between. CDR3 sequence reads: CSARSNTEAFF. DNA of the CDR3: TGCAGTGCTAGGTCAAACACTGAAGCTTTCTTT.

In its sample, this clone was seen once. The CDR3 region is CASSPNRGSNEKLFF. The DNA of the CDR3 is TGTGCCAGCAGCCCAAACAGGGGGTCTAATGAAAAACTGTTTTTT. V usage is TRBV2 and J usage is TRBJ1-4; TRBD1 matches at 8 bases. The V gene's germline CDR1 is SNHLY and CDR2 FYNNEI. V shed 6 bases, J shed 3 bases, and the junction held 6 bases outside the gene matches. The CDR3 has 15 residues.

The chain is built from TRBV5-1 and TRBJ2-3; a possible D gene is TRBD2 (5 bases). Trimming removed 6 bases at V and 0 bases at J, with 20 bases between. Germline-derived CDR1 and CDR2 are SGHRS and YFSETQ. The CDR3 contains 17 residues. The CDR3 sequence: CASTLAMGSGSTDTQYF. The CDR3 DNA sequence: TGCGCCAGCACCTTAGCGATGGGGTCTGGGAGCACAGATACGCAGTATTTT.

This clone was seen a few times. This chain links TRBV19 with TRBJ1-3, with a weak D call TRBD1 (6 bases). V was trimmed by 11 bases and J by 4 bases, leaving 15 bases between them. In germline, CDR1 is LNHDA, CDR2 SQIVND (reference sequence). The CDR3 extends over 13 amino acids. DNA of the CDR3: TGTGCCGGCCAGGGGATGCGGGGAAACACCATATATTTT. Translating it yields CAGQGMRGNTIYF.

With regard to this clone: This likely came from a read error, as a far larger clone is one base away. Other DNA variants within this sample encode the same CDR3. The V call is TRBV7-8, the J call TRBJ1-6, with a weak D call TRBD1 (5 bases). The CDR3 sequence is 13 residues long. The germline CDR1 and CDR2 sequences are SGHVS and FQNEAQ. The V end was cut by 5 bases, the J end by 7 bases, with 9 bases between. The CDR3 loop is CASSPRQNSPLHF. The CDR3 nucleotides read TGTGCCAGCAGCCCCCGACAGAATTCACCCCTCCACTTT. The full variable domain, in which reference TRBV7-8 and TRBJ1-6 provide the parts outside the CDR3, is GAGVSQSPRYKVAKRGQDVALRCDPISGHVSLFWYQQALGQGPEFLTYFQNEAQLDKSGLPSDRFFAERPEGSVSTLKIQRTQQEDSAVYLCASSPRQNSPLHFGNGTRLTVT.

This chain links TRBV5-1 with TRBJ1-5; D remains ambiguous. Germline lookup yields CDR1 SGHRS and CDR2 YFSETQ. The CDR3 has 15 amino acids. The ends were cut back, 0 bases at V and 6 bases at J, with 13 bases in the middle. The CDR3 here is CASSLEAGSGQPQHF. DNA of the CDR3: TGCGCCAGCAGCTTGGAAGCGGGGAGCGGTCAGCCCCAGCATTTT.

V gene TRBV11-2 combines with J gene TRBJ2-5; D is perhaps TRBD1 or TRBD2 (6 bases each). Germline CDR1 and CDR2: SGHAT and FQNNGV. V was cut by 4 bases and J by 1 base, with 13 bases left in between. The CDR3 length is 15 residues. The CDR3 protein is CASSWDIGGQETQYF. CDR3 nucleotides: TGTGCCAGCAGCTGGGACATCGGGGGCCAAGAGACCCAGTACTTC.

The chain carries TRBV9 and TRBJ2-7, with TRBD2 as a possible D gene (7 bases). Germline CDR1 SGDLS, CDR2 YYNGEE. CDR3 length: 15 amino acids. Trimming removed 3 bases from V and 3 bases from J, with 16 bases in between. This chain's CDR3 is CASSATGREGYEQYF. CDR3 bases: TGTGCCAGCAGCGCCACAGGGAGGGAGGGCTACGAGCAGTACTTC.

The chain joins TRBV9 to TRBJ2-4, with 13 positions matching TRBD2. With 4 bases clipped from V and 0 bases from J, the junction kept 7 bases outside the gene matches. The germline gives CDR1 SGDLS, CDR2 YYNGEE. The CDR3 consists of 18 residues. The CDR3 here is CASSPGTSGALAKNIQYF. The CDR3 DNA sequence: TGTGCCAGCAGCCCCGGGACTAGCGGGGCGTTAGCCAAAAACATTCAGTACTTC.

V gene TRBV5-8 combines with J gene TRBJ2-1; 12 bases align to TRBD1. The CDR3 sequence is 15 residues long. Germline V gene sequence: CDR1 SGHTS, CDR2 YDEGEE. Trimming took 6 bases from V and 8 from J; bases not matched to a gene: 9. CDR3 sequence reads: CASTPRGQGADEQFF. CDR3 coding DNA: TGTGCCAGCACCCCAAGGGGACAGGGGGCCGATGAGCAGTTCTTC.

The chain carries TRBV5-6 and TRBJ2-2; tentatively, D is TRBD2 (5 bases). With 2 bases removed from V and 9 bases from J, the gap between germline ends came to 20 bases. Germline V gene sequence: CDR1 SGHDT, CDR2 YYEEEE. The CDR3 loop spans 16 amino acids. The CDR3, as DNA: TGTGCCAGCAGCTTAACTTTCGCGGGCAGCCCCAGGGAGCTGTTTTTT. Translation gives CASSLTFAGSPRELFF.

This clone was seen once. The chain carries TRBV5-4 and TRBJ1-1; 7 positions match TRBD1. V lost 5 bases to trimming and J lost 0 bases; unmatched junction nucleotides: 10. The CDR3 consists of 16 residues. The germline CDR1 and CDR2 sequences are SGHNT and YYREEE (reference sequence). For the CDR3, the DNA is TGTGCCAGCAGGCGGGACAGATCGGGAATGAACACTGAAGCTTTCTTT. This translates into CASRRDRSGMNTEAFF.

The chain recombines TRBV30 with TRBJ2-7, with D tentatively TRBD2 (5 bases). Germline-derived CDR1 and CDR2 are GTSNPN and SVGIG (reference sequence). V was pared by 0 bases and J by 1 base, with 10 bases between. The CDR3 sequence is 14 residues long. The CDR3 region is CAWSVTGNSYEQYF. Here the CDR3 DNA reads TGTGCCTGGAGTGTAACGGGGAATTCCTACGAGCAGTACTTC.

The V gene is TRBV10-3, the J gene TRBJ2-5, with D maybe TRBD2 (5 bases). The assigned J gene may be wrong: the sequence end matches TRBJ2-7 better. Looked up from germline, CDR1 is ENHRY and CDR2 is SYGVKD. This CDR3 spans 14 amino acids. CDR3 amino acids: CAIHGSTGSYEQYF. Written as DNA, the CDR3 is TGTGCCATCCATGGCTCGACGGGATCCTACGAGCAGTACTTC.

This rearrangement joins TRBV12-5 to TRBJ1-2; 10 bases fit TRBD1. J was trimmed by 4 bases and V by 4 bases; bases with no gene match: 6. This CDR3 has 15 residues. Germline CDR1 and CDR2: LGHNT and FRNRAP. CDR3 amino acids: CASGSPGQGIYGYTF. The DNA for the CDR3 is TGTGCTAGTGGTTCCCCGGGACAGGGGATCTATGGCTACACCTTC.

The V gene is TRBV7-8, the J gene TRBJ1-2; 9 bases are shared with TRBD1. The CDR3 totals 14 residues. Germline assignment: CDR1 SGHVS and CDR2 FQNEAQ. Losses at the gene ends were 5 bases for V and 0 bases for J; bases not matched to a gene: 1. CDR3 region: CASSRQGANYGYTF. CDR3 coding DNA: TGTGCCAGCAGCCGACAGGGGGCTAACTATGGCTACACCTTC.

On this clone: The sample contains more than one DNA sequence encoding this CDR3. The genes are TRBV20-1 and TRBJ2-7; D gene uncertain. The CDR3 totals 11 residues. CDR1 and CDR2 from the germline V gene are DFQATT and SNEGSKA (reference sequence). V gave up 5 bases and J gave up 3 bases, with 8 bases separating them. For the CDR3, the DNA is TGCAGTGCTTCTTACAGCTACGAGCAGTACTTC. This encodes CSASYSYEQYF.

The V gene is TRBV10-3, the J gene TRBJ2-5, with a weak D call TRBD2 (5 bases). The CDR3 consists of 12 residues. Germline CDR1 reads ENHRY; CDR2 reads SYGVKD. V was cut by 10 bases and J by 4 bases, with 13 bases left in between. In DNA, the CDR3 is TGTGCCAGCGCCAATGGAGGAGAGACCCAGTACTTC. Its protein is CASANGGETQYF.

The chain employs TRBV11-1 and TRBJ2-7, with 11 bases lining up with TRBD1. Germline V gene lookup returns CDR1 SGHAT and CDR2 FQDESV (reference sequence). V shed 4 bases, J shed 2 bases, and the junction held 16 bases outside the gene matches. This CDR3 spans 19 amino acids. DNA for the CDR3: TGTGCCAGCAGCTCTCCCGTGGACAGGGGGCTTAATGTACCCTACGAGCAGTACTTC. Amino acid sequence: CASSSPVDRGLNVPYEQYF.

The chain links TRBV18 to TRBJ2-2; D might be TRBD2 (5 bases). Trimming took 2 bases from V and 3 from J, leaving 10 bases between them. CDR1 KGHSH and CDR2 LQKENI come from the germline V gene. CDR3 length equals 15 residues. In nucleotides, the CDR3 is TGTGCCAGCTCACCAGGGAGCCGTGACACCGGGGAGCTGTTTTTT. This sequence encodes CASSPGSRDTGELFF.

The V gene is TRBV7-2, the J gene TRBJ1-2, with D tentatively TRBD1 (5 bases). Trimming pared 1 base from V and 11 bases from J, leaving 14 bases between. This CDR3 is 13 amino acids long. Germline lookup yields CDR1 SGHTA and CDR2 FQGNSA. CDR3 amino acids: CASSLGRGSHYTF. In DNA form, the CDR3 reads TGTGCCAGCAGCTTAGGGAGGGGCTCTCATTACACCTTC.

The rearrangement uses TRBV11-2 and TRBJ2-3, with D maybe TRBD2 (6 bases). The CDR3 is 13 amino acids. CDR1 and CDR2 from the germline V gene are SGHAT and FQNNGV. The V end was cut by 3 bases, the J end by 6 bases, with 10 bases between. In DNA form, the CDR3 reads TGTGCCAGCAGCTTCCGGAGGGCCGATACGCAGTATTTT. Translating gives CASSFRRADTQYF.

V and J are TRBV19 and TRBJ1-4; 7 bases agree with TRBD1. V lost 6 bases, J lost 5 bases, and 9 bases stayed unmatched. Germline CDR1 is LNHDA and CDR2 is SQIVND (reference sequence). There are 15 residues in the CDR3. CDR3 nucleotides: TGTGCCAGTAGAGATAGGACAGGCCCGAATGAAAAACTGTTTTTT. Translation: CASRDRTGPNEKLFF. Variable domain in full (rest from reference TRBV19 and TRBJ1-4): DGGITQSPKYLFRKEGQNVTLSCEQNLNHDAMYWYRQDPGQGLRLIYYSQIVNDFQKGDIAEGYSVSREKKESFPLTVTSAQKNPTAFYLCASRDRTGPNEKLFFGSGTQLSVL.

The J gene is TRBJ1-5, the V gene TRBV6-8; 8 bases fit TRBD1. The germline CDR1 and CDR2 sequences are MNHGY and SAAAGT. V shed 4 bases, J shed 7 bases, and the junction held 18 bases outside the gene matches. The CDR3 consists of 18 residues. CDR3 DNA: TGTGCCAGCAGTTCGAATACCTCAACAGGGGGAGGATGGCAGCCCCAGCATTTT. As protein: CASSSNTSTGGGWQPQHF.

This chain connects TRBV20-1 to TRBJ1-1; D gene uncertain. This CDR3 is built from 11 residues. V was cut by 8 bases and J by 3 bases, with 10 bases left in between. Germline V gene data show CDR1 as DFQATT and CDR2 as SNEGSKA (reference sequence). DNA of the CDR3: TGCAGTCCTGGTGGAGACACTGAAGCTTTCTTT. Encoded protein: CSPGGDTEAFF.